The clone carrying this T cell receptor (beta chain) was counted once. The antigen remains unidentified. The source of the sample is a study of blood T cells in healthy people across ages. Regarding the study as a whole: The study could not conclusively compare naive and antigen-experienced cells, given its unsorted PBMCs. While age rose, TCR beta diversity per million T cells dropped in a roughly linear way.

A second roughly 7 to 12 cycle PCR used barcoded and J-beta primers. Every molecule of cDNA carried a tag from a template-switch adaptor with 12 random nucleotides. TCRdb recomputed calls from the 5' RACE reads with MiXCR, one row per CDR3 protein. The sample shows about 800,000 distinct CDR3 sequences, roughly 50% of them seen only once. With 6 bases clipped from V and 13 bases from J, the junction kept 16 bases outside the gene matches. The CDR3 extends over 15 amino acids. Germline assignment: CDR1 MDHEN and CDR2 SYDVKM. It was approximately 10 milliliters of peripheral blood that were drawn from each donor.

The origin of this receptor is a man aged 25-45 years in good health. The specimen sequenced was blood. The V and J genes are TRBV28 and TRBJ2-4; 9 bases match TRBD1. The CDR3 protein is CASSPRGQGLRAQYF. CDR3 nucleotides: TGTGCCAGCAGCCCCAGGGGACAGGGTTTGCGCGCGCAGTACTTC.